The clone carrying this TCR beta chain occurred once. The record originates from a study of blood T cell repertoires in COVID-19. Repertoires were generated with immunoSEQ multiplex PCR, while TCRdb's copy carries only in-frame clones and drops some. This sample has about 410,000 clones; less than 95% occur once, and the top ten carry 0.6%. Trimming left V 4 bases short and J 7 bases short, with 10 bases between. CDR1 and CDR2 from the germline V gene are SEHNR and FQNEAQ (reference sequence). The CDR3 runs to 12 residues. The chain recombines TRBV7-9 with TRBJ1-2; D may be TRBD1 (5 bases). Input material: PBMCs or T cells enriched from blood (not recorded which). This clonotype was sampled from a man between 18 and 29 years old who had recovered from COVID-19. In DNA, the CDR3 is TGTGCCAGCAGCTCTTTCCAGGGTGGCTACACCTTC. Translating it yields CASSSFQGGYTF.